The next 4 T cell receptor beta chains were all read from a single sample in a study of OX40 agonist ivuxolimab in advanced cancers. The protocol was immunoSEQ multiplex PCR, while the TCRdb copy is restricted to in-frame clones and leaves out a portion. The table records under 85,000 clones, 87% of them present only once. Sequencing used CD4+ or CD8+ T cells sorted from blood, obtained in a trial of the OX40 agonist ivuxolimab. These receptors were collected from an adult with an advanced solid tumor such as melanoma, head and neck, liver or kidney cancer.

The chain has TRBV5-1 and TRBJ2-4; no reliable D call. The CDR3 covers 14 residues. V lost 3 bases, J lost 8 bases, and 15 bases lay in between. Germline lookup yields CDR1 SGHRS and CDR2 YFSETQ. CDR3 region: CASSSFLGMDIQYF. As DNA, the CDR3 is TGCGCCAGCAGCTCTTTCTTGGGTATGGACATTCAGTACTTC.

This rearrangement joins TRBV30 to TRBJ1-1; no clear D gene. The CDR3 is made up of 13 amino acids. The V gene's germline CDR1 is GTSNPN and CDR2 SVGIG (reference sequence). The V end was cut by 0 bases, the J end by 5 bases, with 10 bases between. CDR3 loop: CAWSVASGTEAFF. The CDR3 coding sequence is TGTGCCTGGAGTGTGGCGTCGGGGACTGAAGCTTTCTTT.

The chain employs TRBV5-4 and TRBJ1-3; D gene ambiguous. The CDR3 spans 12 residues. In germline, CDR1 is SGHNT, CDR2 YYREEE (reference sequence). The V and J ends lost 0 bases and 4 bases respectively, with 2 bases between them. In DNA form, the CDR3 reads TGTGCCAGCAGCTTGGACGGAAACACCATATATTTT. Encoded protein: CASSLDGNTIYF.

The chain has TRBV4-1 and TRBJ2-1; the match to TRBD1 covers 8 bases. CDR1 is MGHRA, CDR2 YSYEKL, per germline. The CDR3 spans 15 residues. Trimming at V came to 4 bases and at J to 5 bases, leaving 7 bases not matched to a gene. CDR3 protein: CASSPRWTGNNEQFF. In nucleotides, the CDR3 is TGCGCCAGCAGCCCGAGGTGGACAGGGAACAATGAGCAGTTCTTC.